Listed below are T cell receptor beta chains from one sample, sequenced in a study of cytomegalovirus exposure and HLA in healthy donors. Repertoires were generated with immunoSEQ multiplex PCR, while TCRdb's copy carries only in-frame clones and drops some. The sample yields about 120,000 clones, 80% to 85% seen once. The sample consisted of PBMCs. Receptor source: a woman between 40 and 55 years old in good health and CMV-seronegative. Both conserved end residues are part of each CDR3.

v_gene: TRBV19; j_gene: TRBJ1-1; CDR3aa: CASSISGARTEAFF
v_gene: TRBV6-1; j_gene: TRBJ2-3; CDR3aa: CASSEAPRGLRTDTQYF
v_gene: TRBV11-2; j_gene: TRBJ2-1; CDR3aa: CASSSTRDRGGNEQFF
v_gene: TRBV5-1; j_gene: TRBJ2-1; CDR3aa: CASSIGGGYNEQFF
v_gene: TRBV5-4; j_gene: TRBJ1-2; CDR3aa: CASSPGTTNYGYTF
v_gene: TRBV5-4; j_gene: TRBJ2-3; CDR3aa: CASSLTSGSTDTQYF
v_gene: TRBV5-4; j_gene: TRBJ2-5; CDR3aa: CASSLYQETQYF
v_gene: TRBV28; j_gene: TRBJ2-7; CDR3aa: CASSLGLAGSYEQYF
v_gene: TRBV9; j_gene: TRBJ2-1; CDR3aa: CASTRSLATDNEQFF
v_gene: TRBV4-1; j_gene: TRBJ1-2; CDR3aa: CASSLRTATDYGYTF
v_gene: TRBV5-1; j_gene: TRBJ2-1; CDR3aa: CASRKWDSNNEQFF
v_gene: TRBV2; j_gene: TRBJ1-2; CDR3aa: CASSTGVSGYTF
v_gene: TRBV27; j_gene: TRBJ1-2; CDR3aa: CASRTDRGSDGYTF
v_gene: TRBV7-3; j_gene: TRBJ2-3; CDR3aa: CASSSSDTQYF
v_gene: TRBV21-1; j_gene: TRBJ2-7; CDR3aa: CASSRPQTRATCLACEQYF
v_gene: TRBV5-4; j_gene: TRBJ2-6; CDR3aa: CASSPDSVISGANVLTF
v_gene: TRBV5-1; j_gene: TRBJ2-3; CDR3aa: CASSLQGITDTQYF
v_gene: TRBV5-1; j_gene: TRBJ1-1; CDR3aa: CASKDRDLNTEAFF
v_gene: TRBV28; j_gene: TRBJ1-2; CDR3aa: CASSTAPCGYTF
v_gene: TRBV2; j_gene: TRBJ2-3; CDR3aa: CASSAPGTDTQYF
v_gene: TRBV6-1; j_gene: TRBJ2-4; CDR3aa: CASSEASRQIFIILAKNIQYF
v_gene: TRBV11-2; j_gene: TRBJ1-4; CDR3aa: CASSLEGRGREKLFF
v_gene: TRBV21-1; j_gene: TRBJ2-7; CDR3aa: CARETVQAGGSYEQYF
v_gene: TRBV11-3; j_gene: TRBJ2-7; CDR3aa: CASSSGTGEYEQYF
v_gene: TRBV10-3; j_gene: TRBJ2-5; CDR3aa: CAISERGGQETQYF
v_gene: TRBV11-2; j_gene: TRBJ2-7; CDR3aa: CASSSTAGVPEQYF
v_gene: TRBV7-6; j_gene: TRBJ2-3; CDR3aa: CASSLGGGADTQYF
v_gene: TRBV7-2; j_gene: TRBJ2-3; CDR3aa: CASSLRATGGTDTQYF
v_gene: TRBV15; j_gene: TRBJ2-1; CDR3aa: CATSGPGTSEDEQFF
v_gene: TRBV30; j_gene: TRBJ2-3; CDR3aa: CAWSARGGTDTQYF
v_gene: TRBV5-4; j_gene: TRBJ1-4; CDR3aa: CASSDGGEANEKLFF
v_gene: TRBV7-9; j_gene: TRBJ2-1; CDR3aa: CASSFKFRLFEQFF
v_gene: TRBV4-3; j_gene: TRBJ2-1; CDR3aa: CASSQDLAGGSYNEQFF
v_gene: TRBV10-1; j_gene: TRBJ1-1; CDR3aa: CASSESSTGNREAFF
v_gene: TRBV19; j_gene: TRBJ1-5; CDR3aa: CASSIRLQGVNQPQHF
v_gene: TRBV18; j_gene: TRBJ2-1; CDR3aa: CASSPSAYYNEQFF
v_gene: TRBV4-2; j_gene: TRBJ1-5; CDR3aa: CASSHLSETGVRQPQHF
v_gene: TRBV11-2; j_gene: -; CDR3aa: CASSSPPRDGLSYEQYF
v_gene: TRBV5-1; j_gene: TRBJ1-1; CDR3aa: CASSLGAATNTEAFF
v_gene: TRBV2; j_gene: TRBJ2-7; CDR3aa: CATTGLAGDSSYEQYF
v_gene: TRBV12-5; j_gene: TRBJ2-7; CDR3aa: CASGPLGRTSGEQYF
v_gene: TRBV7-2; j_gene: TRBJ2-2; CDR3aa: CASSTLGPNTGELFF
v_gene: TRBV6-5; j_gene: TRBJ1-1; CDR3aa: CASSIQGMGTEAFF
v_gene: TRBV14; j_gene: TRBJ2-7; CDR3aa: CASSSDKFKQYF
v_gene: TRBV4-1; j_gene: TRBJ2-2; CDR3aa: CATKGLAGGIIDTGELFF
v_gene: TRBV5-1; j_gene: TRBJ1-2; CDR3aa: CASSRGTGGFYTF
v_gene: TRBV6-1; j_gene: TRBJ2-3; CDR3aa: CASFPGGLGDTQYF
v_gene: TRBV7-2; j_gene: TRBJ2-7; CDR3aa: CASSTRTGKGYEQYF
v_gene: TRBV28; j_gene: TRBJ1-2; CDR3aa: CASSLSPLGQGYGYTF